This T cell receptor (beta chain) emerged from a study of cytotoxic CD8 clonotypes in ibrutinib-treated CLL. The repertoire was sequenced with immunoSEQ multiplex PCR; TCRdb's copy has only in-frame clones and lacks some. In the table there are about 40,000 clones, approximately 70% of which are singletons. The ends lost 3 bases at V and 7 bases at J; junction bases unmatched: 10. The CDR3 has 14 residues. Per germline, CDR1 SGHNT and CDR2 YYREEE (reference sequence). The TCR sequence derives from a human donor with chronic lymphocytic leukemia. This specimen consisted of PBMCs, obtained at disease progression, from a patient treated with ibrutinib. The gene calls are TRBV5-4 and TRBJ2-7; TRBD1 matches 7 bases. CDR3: CASSWLGTVEEQYF. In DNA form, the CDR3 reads TGTGCCAGCAGCTGGTTAGGGACAGTGGAAGAGCAGTACTTC.